This T cell receptor (beta chain) was obtained from a study of T cell changes during pregnancy in multiple sclerosis. The germline CDR1 and CDR2 sequences are WNHNN and SYGVQD (reference sequence). V lost 5 bases to trimming and J lost 8 bases, with 16 bases between them. The CDR3 runs 14 residues. Assay used: immunoSEQ multiplex PCR; TCRdb lists only in-frame clones, some missing. The table records fewer than 95,000 clones, approximately 92% of them present only once. The clonotype was recovered from a female donor with multiple sclerosis, enrolled in a pregnancy study. This chain uses TRBV10-1 with TRBJ2-1; possible D gene TRBD1, 5 bases. Sequenced material: peripheral blood, taken in the first trimester of pregnancy. CDR3 amino acids: CASSSRQPWDEQFF. The CDR3 DNA reads TGCGCCAGCAGTTCACGACAGCCCTGGGATGAGCAGTTCTTC.